This entry is about one T cell receptor (beta chain). The antigen is undetermined. The sample originates from a study of response to subunit inactivated influenza vaccine. Study-wide points: Each seasonal flu vaccination may recruit only limited new T cells, authors suggested.

The CDR3 is 14 residues long. Trimming removed 4 bases from V and 6 bases from J, with 16 bases in between. Germline V gene lookup returns CDR1 MGHRA and CDR2 YSYEKL. One entry per CDR3 protein, called by TCRdb with MiXCR from the RT-PCR reads. The table includes under 800,000 distinct CDR3 sequences, approximately 13% detected once. This receptor was identified in a man aged 50 or older who received an inactivated influenza vaccine. Sequenced here: PBMCs from blood, sampled approximately 15 days before vaccination. The chain joins TRBV4-1 to TRBJ2-7; no clear D gene. CDR3 nucleotide sequence: TGCGCCAGCAGCCTCCGAGGTGATGTCGTCGAGCAGTACTTC. Protein: CASSLRGDVVEQYF.